The clone carrying this TCR beta chain turned up a few times. Its antigen is not identified. V was trimmed by 1 base and J by 4 bases, leaving 5 bases between them. The CDR3 spans 13 residues. In germline, CDR1 is SGHRS, CDR2 YFSETQ. This sample is part of a study of CD8 T cells in ankylosing spondylitis. Whole-study findings and limits: Reportedly, disease-linked clones are significantly enriched in ankylosing spondylitis patients' matched synovial fluid. Ankylosing spondylitis blood seemed to carry a telltale TCR beta motif made of eight highly homologous variants.

Libraries for TCR beta were made by quantitative 5'-RACE with molecular barcodes. TCRdb reanalysed the 5' RACE reads using MiXCR and keeps one entry per CDR3 protein. The sample contains about 280,000 distinct CDR3 sequences, 20% of which appear only once. The TCR originated in a male donor with ankylosing spondylitis or in good health (not recorded which). The sample was blood, either unsorted or a sorted T cell fraction (not recorded which). This chain links TRBV5-1 with TRBJ2-2, with D unresolved. The DNA of the CDR3 is TGCGCCAGCAGCTTGCCGATCACCGGGGAGCTGTTTTTT. Amino acids: CASSLPITGELFF.